The 18 T cell receptor beta chains reported below all come from one sample, sequenced in a study of tumor and adjacent non-tumor tissue in lung cancer. The template was RNA from unsorted bulk tissue. This non-tumor lung sample came from over 3 cm beyond the tumor edge. Three rounds of nested PCR, following a modified ARM-PCR protocol, produced the TCRbeta library. Each CDR3 protein gets one entry after TCRdb re-called the multiplex PCR reads with MiXCR. The sample shows roughly 90,000 distinct CDR3 sequences, more than 75% of them seen only once. The sequencing sample was made of distant non-tumor lung tissue. Receptors were obtained from a woman between 45 and 60 years old with non-small cell lung cancer.

Concerning this clonotype itself: Compared with germline, one end of the junction differs, possibly owing to a read error. The chain recombines TRBV6-1 with TRBJ2-1; 16 bases are a match to TRBD2. Germline values: CDR1 MNHNS, CDR2 SASEGT. The CDR3 has 17 residues. CDR3 loop: CASTRGLAGGQGNEQSF. CDR3 bases: TGTGCCAGCACCAGGGGACTAGCGGGAGGGCAGGGGAATGAGCAGTCCTTC.

Concerning this clonotype itself: The junction shows a germline mismatch at one end, possibly a read error. The chain employs TRBV12-3 or TRBV12-4 and TRBJ2-1; the match to TRBD1 covers 8 bases. The CDR3 loop spans 12 amino acids. Written as DNA, the CDR3 is TGTGTCAGCAGAAAAACAGGGGGTGAGCAGTTCTTC. Translated, it gives CVSRKTGGEQFF.

Only one count was recorded for this clonotype. A read error may be the cause here, since a much bigger clone is one base away. This chain uses TRBV28 with TRBJ1-3, with 7 bases lining up with TRBD1. The CDR3 loop spans 13 amino acids. The V gene's germline CDR1 is MDHEN and CDR2 SYDVKM. The V segment lost 7 bases and the J segment 6 bases; nucleotides outside the gene matches: 6. CDR3 in DNA: TGTGCCAGCATCGATAGGGGGCTAAACACCATATATTTT. Translation: CASIDRGLNTIYF.

As concerns this clonotype: Relative to the germline gene, one junction end is altered; a read error may explain this. The chain employs TRBV6-6 and TRBJ1-4; TRBD1 is a possible D gene (6 bases). The CDR3 is 15 amino acids. Germline V gene data show CDR1 as MNHNY and CDR2 as SVGAGI (reference sequence). Here the CDR3 reads CASNYSGKQGEKLFF. CDR3 nucleotide sequence: TGTGCCAGCAATTACTCGGGCAAGCAGGGGGAAAAACTGTTTTTT.

In this sample, this clonotype turned up many times. The CDR3 DNA reads TGTGCCAGCAGTCCCCTCGGGGGACAGGAGTCTGGCTACACCTTC. Translating gives CASSPLGGQESGYTF. The chain carries TRBV12-3 or TRBV12-4 and TRBJ1-2, with 8 bases identical to TRBD1. With V trimmed by 5 bases and J by 7 bases, 12 bases remained unmatched. This CDR3 region has 15 residues.

The J gene is TRBJ2-6, the V gene TRBV29-1, with D maybe TRBD2 (6 bases). This CDR3 has 19 amino acids. Germline-derived CDR1 and CDR2 are SQVTM and ANQGSEA. Trimming left V 4 bases short and J 15 bases short, with 37 bases between. The CDR3 reads CSVVPVVDIGDSGANTLTF. CDR3 bases: TGCAGCGTTGTCCCCGTTGTAGACATCGGGGACTCTGGGGCCAACACCCTGACTTTC.

In the case of this clonotype: The CDR3 ends on some other residue instead of the conserved phenylalanine or tryptophan, so this is likely a read error. The DNA is omitted, as the CDR3 cannot be located on it reliably, and the CDR3 follows TCRdb's listing. The V and J genes are TRBV29-1 and TRBJ2-1. CDR1 is SQVTM and CDR2 is ANQGSEA in the germline V gene. Inclusive of both ends, the CDR3 amounts to 14 amino acids. The CDR3 sequence: CSVLIQDVYKEHFV.

V and J are TRBV11-2 and TRBJ1-5, with D uncertain. V gave up 0 bases and J gave up 11 bases, with 11 bases separating them. This CDR3 has 13 amino acids. The germline gives CDR1 SGHAT, CDR2 FQNNGV. CDR3 sequence reads: CASSLEDGGAQHF. DNA of the CDR3: TGTGCCAGCAGCTTAGAGGATGGTGGGGCCCAGCATTTT.

Notes on this clonotype: Given the absence of the conserved phenylalanine or tryptophan at the CDR3 end, a read error is likely. The chain carries TRBV4-1 and TRBJ1-4, with 9 bases matching TRBD1. The germline V gene encodes CDR1 MGHRA and CDR2 YSYEKL. This CDR3 has 14 amino acids. V was clipped by 7 bases and J by 5 bases; unmatched bases: 5. The CDR3 region is CASTHGQGNEKLFC. The CDR3 nucleotides are TGCGCCAGCACCCATGGACAGGGGAATGAAAAACTGTTTTGT.

The rearrangement joins TRBV29-1 to TRBJ2-1, with TRBD2 matching 7 bases. The junction had 15 bases not matched to a gene; V was cut back by 7 bases and J by 6 bases. Germline CDR1 reads SQVTM; CDR2 reads ANQGSEA. The CDR3 runs to 15 residues. CDR3 nucleotides: TGCAGCGCCAAGGATGGGGTAGCGGGCTCCAATGAGCAGTTCTTC. Translating gives CSAKDGVAGSNEQFF.

In regard to this clonotype: Sequence at one end of the junction differs from germline and may be a read error. This sequence joins TRBV11-2 and TRBJ1-1; TRBD1 might be the D (5 bases). This CDR3 has 12 amino acids. Germline values: CDR1 SGHAT, CDR2 FQNNGV. Here the CDR3 DNA reads TGTGCCAGCAGCTTTAGGGACTCTGAAGCTTCCTTT. Translating gives CASSFRDSEASF. The full variable domain, in which reference TRBV11-2 and TRBJ1-1 provide the parts outside the CDR3, is EAGVAQSPRYKIIEKRQSVAFWCNPISGHATLYWYQQILGQGPKLLIQFQNNGVVDDSQLPKDRFSAERLKGVDSTLKIQPAKLEDSAVYLCASSFRDSEASFGQGTRLTVV.

The rearrangement joins TRBV4-2 to TRBJ2-6, with D hard to call. From germline, CDR1 is LGHNA and CDR2 YNFKEQ. V dropped 0 bases and J dropped 0 bases, with 6 bases sitting between them. The CDR3 is 16 residues long. The chain's CDR3 is CASSQDRSSGANVLTF. The CDR3 nucleotides are TGTGCCAGCAGCCAAGATAGAAGCTCTGGGGCCAACGTCCTGACTTTC.

J is TRBJ2-4 and V is TRBV29-1; D possibly corresponds to TRBD1 (6 bases). V gave up 4 bases and J gave up 8 bases, with 15 bases separating them. CDR1 is SQVTM and CDR2 is ANQGSEA in the germline V gene. The CDR3 is 13 amino acids. The DNA for the CDR3 is TGCAGCGTTGTCAAAGCAGGGGTAGACATTCAGTACTTC. It yields the protein CSVVKAGVDIQYF.

As to this clonotype: Its ends do not fully match the called genes, so a read error is possible. The chain carries TRBV29-1 and TRBJ2-5; no clear D gene. From germline, CDR1 is SQVTM and CDR2 ANQGSEA. This CDR3 region has 15 residues. As DNA, the CDR3 is TGCAGCGTGGTGGATTGTTTAGTGGACCAAGAGGCCCAGTACTTC. This sequence encodes CSVVDCLVDQEAQYF.

Many counts were recorded for this clonotype. V and J are TRBV7-9 and TRBJ1-1; D not certain. The CDR3 loop spans 13 amino acids. V shed 1 base and J shed 13 bases, with 16 bases lying between them. The germline V gene encodes CDR1 SEHNR and CDR2 FQNEAQ (reference sequence). The CDR3 loop is CASSLVAAGKDFF. As DNA, the CDR3 is TGTGCCAGCAGCTTAGTAGCGGCGGGTAAGGATTTCTTT.

This clonotype was seen just once. V gene TRBV20-1 combines with J gene TRBJ1-5; D gene unclear. The ends were cut back, 3 bases at V and 13 bases at J, with 22 bases in the middle. Germline lookup yields CDR1 DFQATT and CDR2 SNEGSKA (reference sequence). The CDR3 has 14 residues. CDR3 sequence: CSASRGDSNLPQHF. CDR3 sequence (DNA): TGCAGTGCTAGCCGGGGTGATAGCAATCTGCCTCAGCATTTT.

As for this clonotype: Given the absence of the conserved phenylalanine or tryptophan at the CDR3 end, a read error is likely. V usage is TRBV4-1 and J usage is TRBJ2-3; 9 bases are shared with TRBD1. Germline CDR1 is MGHRA and CDR2 is YSYEKL. This CDR3 has 17 amino acids. The CDR3 nucleotides are TGTGCCAGCAGCCACGCTCCGGGGGACAGGGACCCAGATACGCAGTATATT. Amino acid sequence: CASSHAPGDRDPDTQYI.

This clonotype occurred many times. The genes are TRBV20-1 and TRBJ1-2; tentative D call: TRBD1 (5 bases). Trimming removed 3 bases at V and 0 bases at J, with 11 bases between. The CDR3 totals 14 residues. Per germline, CDR1 DFQATT and CDR2 SNEGSKA (reference sequence). The CDR3 reads CSASTGGANYGYTF. The CDR3, as DNA: TGCAGTGCTAGTACTGGGGGAGCTAACTATGGCTACACCTTC.